Listed here are 23 T cell receptor beta chains from one sample, sequenced in a study of blood T cell repertoires in COVID-19. Only in-frame clones appear in the TCRdb table, and some are missing; sequencing was by immunoSEQ multiplex PCR. The table lists 250,000 to 300,000 clones, approximately 90% of them singletons, with 9.5% to 15% in the top ten. The material sequenced was peripheral blood. These receptors were obtained from a woman in her sixties with acute or convalescent COVID-19.

The chain is built from TRBV27 and TRBJ2-3; D is possibly TRBD2 (5 bases). The CDR3 runs 15 residues. Trimming removed 2 bases at V and 4 bases at J, with 13 bases between. Per the germline V gene, CDR1 is MNHEY and CDR2 is SMNVEV (reference sequence). The CDR3 is CASSLRGRPADTQYF. Here the CDR3 DNA reads TGTGCCAGCAGTTTAAGAGGGCGGCCCGCAGATACGCAGTATTTT.

V and J are TRBV2 and TRBJ1-1; 7 nucleotides line up with TRBD1. The V and J ends lost 3 bases and 7 bases, in that order; junction bases with no gene match: 11. Germline V gives CDR1 SNHLY, CDR2 FYNNEI. The CDR3 is 15 residues long. The CDR3 spells CASSEAGLRTGEAFF. In DNA, the CDR3 is TGTGCCAGCAGTGAGGCAGGACTACGGACAGGTGAAGCTTTCTTT.

The rearrangement uses TRBV6-8 and TRBJ2-7; 10 bases are shared with TRBD1. This CDR3 has 15 amino acids. The V gene's germline CDR1 is MNHGY and CDR2 SAAAGT. Trimming removed 4 bases from V and 4 bases from J; junction bases left unmatched: 7. In nucleotides, the CDR3 is TGTGCCAGCAGTTCGCCCGGGACAGGGGCTTACGAGCAGTACTTC. The encoded protein is CASSSPGTGAYEQYF.

The chain carries TRBV4-3 and TRBJ1-4; the D is unclear. This CDR3 is built from 14 residues. V lost 1 base and J 4 bases, leaving 7 bases between the germline ends. Per the germline V gene, CDR1 is LGHNA and CDR2 is YSLEER. CDR3 coding DNA: TGCGCCAGCAGCCAAGGGGCGGGTAATGAAAAACTGTTTTTT. Translation: CASSQGAGNEKLFF.

The chain has TRBV7-2 and TRBJ2-3; tentatively, D is TRBD2 (7 bases). The V and J ends lost 2 bases and 4 bases respectively, with 19 bases between them. Germline V gene data show CDR1 as SGHTA and CDR2 as FQGNSA. CDR3 size: 17 residues. The CDR3 protein is CASSLIPAGAAADTQYF. CDR3 nucleotide sequence: TGTGCCAGCAGCTTAATTCCCGCGGGGGCCGCGGCAGATACGCAGTATTTT.

The V and J genes are TRBV10-3 and TRBJ2-3, with 12 bases matching TRBD2. Germline V gene data show CDR1 as ENHRY and CDR2 as SYGVKD. V gave up 3 bases and J gave up 6 bases; unmatched junction bases: 16. CDR3 length: 19 amino acids. The CDR3 region has the DNA TGTGCCATCAGTGACCAGGGACAGGCTAGCGGGAGGGCCCCGGATACGCAGTATTTT. This codes for CAISDQGQASGRAPDTQYF.

The chain recombines TRBV11-3 with TRBJ2-2, with D unclear. CDR3 length: 13 residues. Germline V gene sequence: CDR1 SGHNT, CDR2 YENEEA. V was cut by 0 bases and J by 8 bases, with 7 bases left in between. The CDR3 bases are TGTGCCAGCAGCTTAGACTCGACTGGGGAGCTGTTTTTT. It encodes CASSLDSTGELFF. The whole variable domain, filled in from reference TRBV11-3 and TRBJ2-2, reads EAGVVQSPRYKIIEKKQPVAFWCNPISGHNTLYWYLQNLGQGPELLIRYENEEAVDDSQLPKDRFSAERLKGVDSTLKIQPAELGDSAVYLCASSLDSTGELFFGEGSRLTVL.

The chain combines TRBV11-1 with TRBJ2-1; 7 bases fit TRBD2. Germline values: CDR1 SGHAT, CDR2 FQDESV (reference sequence). V dropped 4 bases and J dropped 5; count of bases not matched to a gene: 5. CDR3 size: 14 residues. DNA for the CDR3: TGTGCCAGCAGCTGGGCGGGGGAAAACAATGAGCAGTTCTTC. Its translation: CASSWAGENNEQFF.

V gene TRBV27 combines with J gene TRBJ2-3; 8 nucleotides agree with TRBD1. The junction had 4 bases not matched to a gene; V was cut back by 3 bases and J by 2 bases. Germline loops: CDR1 MNHEY, CDR2 SMNVEV (reference sequence). This CDR3 is built from 15 residues. CDR3 nucleotide sequence: TGTGCCAGCAGTTTTACAGGGGGACTCACAGATACGCAGTATTTT. This codes for CASSFTGGLTDTQYF.

This chain joins TRBV30 and TRBJ1-2, with 7 bases identical to TRBD1. The germline gives CDR1 GTSNPN, CDR2 SVGIG (reference sequence). This CDR3 is 16 amino acids long. V shed 3 bases and J 4 bases; nucleotides not matched to a gene: 14. In DNA form, the CDR3 reads TGTGCCTGGAGACGACCACAGGGGCCCTCGAGCTATGGCTACACCTTC. It is translated as CAWRRPQGPSSYGYTF.

V is TRBV6-5 and J is TRBJ2-1; TRBD1 aligns across 9 bases. Germline loops: CDR1 MNHEY, CDR2 SVGAGI. The CDR3 length is 15 residues. V was clipped by 4 bases and J by 3 bases; unmatched bases: 4. The CDR3 sequence is CASSSRDRVYNEQFF. The CDR3 nucleotides read TGTGCCAGCAGTTCTCGGGACAGGGTCTACAATGAGCAGTTCTTC.

The V and J genes are TRBV5-1 and TRBJ2-2; 8 bases are a match to TRBD2. V lost 4 bases to trimming and J lost 4 bases; unmatched junction nucleotides: 6. The V gene's germline CDR1 is SGHRS and CDR2 YFSETQ. The CDR3 consists of 15 residues. The CDR3 DNA reads as TGCGCCAGCAGCCCGGGACTAGACGGCACCGGGGAGCTGTTTTTT. The encoded protein is CASSPGLDGTGELFF.

The chain combines TRBV27 with TRBJ1-1, with D perhaps matching TRBD1 (6 bases). From germline, CDR1 is MNHEY and CDR2 SMNVEV (reference sequence). V lost 3 bases to trimming and J lost 4 bases, with 12 bases between them. The CDR3 is 14 residues long. CDR3 residues: CASSFYQGLTEAFF. The CDR3 nucleotides read TGTGCCAGCAGTTTTTACCAGGGGCTCACTGAAGCTTTCTTT.

This clone was detected a few times. V gene TRBV7-3 combines with J gene TRBJ2-1; 9 nucleotides align to TRBD1. V lost 5 bases and J lost 7; bases outside the gene matches: 6. The germline V gene encodes CDR1 SGHTA and CDR2 FQGTGA. The CDR3 is made up of 14 amino acids. CDR3 sequence: CASSQTGTGNEQFF. The CDR3 DNA sequence: TGTGCCAGCAGCCAAACCGGGACAGGGAATGAGCAGTTCTTC.

The V and J genes are TRBV19 and TRBJ2-5, with D unclear. Germline-derived CDR1 and CDR2 are LNHDA and SQIVND (reference sequence). The CDR3 has 13 amino acids. V dropped 7 bases and J dropped 0 bases, with 9 bases sitting between them. The CDR3 region is CASNRHDQETQYF. The CDR3 DNA is TGTGCCAGTAACAGACACGACCAAGAGACCCAGTACTTC.

V usage is TRBV12-3 or TRBV12-4 and J usage is TRBJ1-2; 9 nucleotides agree with TRBD1. The CDR3 extends over 11 amino acids. V trimming: 7 bases; J trimming: 6 bases; junction bases outside the gene matches: 0. The CDR3 DNA sequence: TGTGCCAGCAACAGGGGGCATGGCTACACCTTC. Amino acids: CASNRGHGYTF.

The chain links TRBV27 to TRBJ1-4; possibly TRBD1 for D (6 bases). Germline V gene sequence: CDR1 MNHEY, CDR2 SMNVEV (reference sequence). The V and J ends lost 4 bases and 0 bases respectively, with 9 bases between them. This CDR3 is built from 15 residues. CDR3 in amino acids: CASSWDTTTNEKLFF. CDR3 DNA: TGTGCCAGCAGTTGGGACACCACAACTAATGAAAAACTGTTTTTT.

In this sample, this clone turned up once. The chain uses TRBV19 and TRBJ2-7, with TRBD1 matching 9 bases. Germline V gene data show CDR1 as LNHDA and CDR2 as SQIVND (reference sequence). The CDR3 has 12 residues. V trimming: 5 bases; J trimming: 5 bases; junction bases outside the gene matches: 1. The CDR3 DNA sequence: TGTGCCAGTAGTTGGACAGGGGACGAGCAGTACTTC. This translates into CASSWTGDEQYF.

This clone was seen a few times. This rearrangement joins TRBV5-6 to TRBJ2-3; TRBD1 agrees at 8 bases. Germline CDR1 is SGHDT and CDR2 is YYEEEE. CDR3 length equals 15 residues. Germline trimming cut 4 bases from V and 0 bases from J; bases unmatched to any gene: 4. CDR3 coding DNA: TGTGCCAGCAGCACCCGGGACAGGAGCACAGATACGCAGTATTTT. Translation: CASSTRDRSTDTQYF. The full variable domain, its missing parts supplied by reference TRBV5-6 and TRBJ2-3, is DAGVTQSPTHLIKTRGQQVTLRCSPKSGHDTVSWYQQALGQGPQFIFQYYEEEERQRGNFPDRFSGHQFPNYSSELNVNALLLGDSALYLCASSTRDRSTDTQYFGPGTRLTVL.

A note on this clone: Mismatch with germline at one junction end may stem from a read error. The rearrangement joins TRBV6-5 to TRBJ1-4; 9 bases map to TRBD1. Per the germline V gene, CDR1 is MNHEY and CDR2 is SVGAGI. The CDR3 contains 16 residues. The CDR3 DNA follows: TGTGCCAGCAGTTACTTTAGACAGGGGGGTAATGGAAAACTGTTTTTT. It encodes CASSYFRQGGNGKLFF.

The V call is TRBV7-9, the J call TRBJ1-2, with D maybe TRBD1 (5 bases). CDR3 length equals 15 residues. V dropped 5 bases and J dropped 4 bases, with 17 bases sitting between them. CDR1 SEHNR and CDR2 FQNEAQ come from the germline V gene (reference sequence). The CDR3 DNA reads TGTGCCAGCAGCGGGGTATTAGGGGATGGCTATGGCTACACCTTC. Translation: CASSGVLGDGYGYTF.

The chain joins TRBV9 to TRBJ2-1; tentative D call: TRBD2 (7 bases). This CDR3 is 17 amino acids long. In germline, CDR1 is SGDLS, CDR2 YYNGEE. V was shortened by 0 bases and J by 1 base, with 14 bases between the two germline ends. CDR3: CASSVGGGAPSYNEQFF. CDR3 DNA: TGTGCCAGCAGCGTAGGAGGGGGGGCCCCTTCCTACAATGAGCAGTTCTTC.

V gene TRBV30 combines with J gene TRBJ1-4; perhaps TRBD1 as D (5 bases). Trimming shortened V by 0 bases and J by 8 bases, and 13 bases separated the two germline ends. The CDR3 length is 14 residues. Per the germline V gene, CDR1 is GTSNPN and CDR2 is SVGIG (reference sequence). CDR3 coding DNA: TGTGCCTGGAGTGTATCCGCAGGGTACGAAAAACTGTTTTTT. This codes for CAWSVSAGYEKLFF.